A single sample gave rise to the 10 T cell receptor beta chains below, sequenced in a study of T cells after somatic rescue of genetic block. Generated by immunoSEQ multiplex PCR, the TCRdb table keeps only in-frame clones and is missing some. This sample carries tens of thousands of clones, 90% to 95% of them seen once, and the ten largest clones take about 3%. Material for sequencing was peripheral blood mononuclear cells (PBMCs). The receptors shown here come from a man aged 35 to 55.

Only a few counts were recorded for this clone. The chain recombines TRBV5-1 with TRBJ1-2; D perhaps matches TRBD1 (5 bases). The V and J ends lost 4 bases and 5 bases respectively, with 12 bases between them. The V gene's germline CDR1 is SGHRS and CDR2 YFSETQ. The CDR3 spans 13 residues. CDR3 nucleotides: TGCGCCAGCAGCCCCGGGGGGGAATATGGCTACACCTTC. Encoded protein: CASSPGGEYGYTF. The full variable domain, its missing parts supplied by reference TRBV5-1 and TRBJ1-2, is KAGVTQTPRYLIKTRGQQVTLSCSPISGHRSVSWYQQTPGQGLQFLFEYFSETQRNKGNFPGRFSGRQFSNSRSEMNVSTLELGDSALYLCASSPGGEYGYTFGSGTRLTVV.

The rearrangement uses TRBV6-6 and TRBJ1-2, with D hard to call. CDR3 length equals 14 residues. V was pared by 2 bases and J by 4 bases, with 11 bases between. Germline V CDR1 and CDR2: MNHNY, SVGAGI (reference sequence). The CDR3 bases are TGTGCCAGCAGTTACCGCCTCGGTGGCTATGGCTACACCTTC. It codes for CASSYRLGGYGYTF.

The CDR3 reads CASSYFDRANEKLFF. In nucleotides, the CDR3 is TGTGCCAGCAGCTACTTCGACAGGGCGAATGAAAAACTGTTTTTT. This chain joins TRBV7-9 and TRBJ1-4, with 7 bases matching TRBD1. CDR3 length: 15 amino acids. V was clipped by 4 bases and J by 5 bases; unmatched bases: 7. Germline V gives CDR1 SEHNR, CDR2 FQNEAQ (reference sequence).

The V gene is TRBV14, the J gene TRBJ1-6; 8 nucleotides match TRBD1. The CDR3 runs to 14 residues. Trimming cost V 5 bases and J 10 bases; bases outside gene matches: 7. The germline gives CDR1 SGHDN, CDR2 FVKESK. Written as DNA, the CDR3 is TGTGCCAGCAGCAGACAGGGGTTATGGTCACCCCTCCACTTT. This translates into CASSRQGLWSPLHF.

This clone has a single count. The rearrangement uses TRBV30 and TRBJ2-6; no firm D call. V gave up 2 bases and J gave up 3 bases, with 2 bases separating them. This CDR3 is 12 amino acids long. From germline, CDR1 is GTSNPN and CDR2 SVGIG (reference sequence). CDR3 bases: TGTGCCTGGAGTTTTGGGGCCAACGTCCTGACTTTC. It codes for CAWSFGANVLTF.

The CDR3 DNA follows: TGTGCCAGCAGCGCGGCGGCAGGGCGAACAGATACGCAGTATTTT. Residues: CASSAAAGRTDTQYF. The chain joins TRBV11-3 to TRBJ2-3; TRBD1 is a possible D gene (5 bases). V was trimmed by 5 bases and J by 3 bases, leaving 15 bases between them. The V gene's germline CDR1 is SGHNT and CDR2 YENEEA. The CDR3 sequence is 15 residues long.

The V and J genes are TRBV27 and TRBJ2-6, with D possibly matching TRBD2 (6 bases). There are 19 residues in the CDR3. CDR1 and CDR2 (germline): MNHEY, SMNVEV (reference sequence). The V gene lost 2 bases and the J gene lost 3 bases, with 20 bases spanning the gap. CDR3 sequence (DNA): TGTGCCAGCAGTTTAGGTGGGAGGCTTGCGCGGCGTGGGGCCAACGTCCTGACTTTC. Translated, it gives CASSLGGRLARRGANVLTF.

The genes are TRBV19 and TRBJ2-1; D is ambiguous. In germline, CDR1 is LNHDA, CDR2 SQIVND (reference sequence). Trimming stripped 3 bases from V and 9 bases from J, with 12 bases between. The CDR3 is 13 amino acids. CDR3 residues: CASSILLGREQFF. CDR3 in DNA: TGTGCCAGTAGTATTCTCCTAGGGCGTGAGCAGTTCTTC.

This chain joins TRBV6-1 and TRBJ2-1; D unclear. V was pared by 5 bases and J by 4 bases, with 6 bases between. The CDR3 consists of 12 residues. In germline, CDR1 is MNHNS, CDR2 SASEGT. This CDR3 reads CASSPSYNEQFF. CDR3 bases: TGTGCCAGCAGTCCGTCGTACAATGAGCAGTTCTTC.

This clone has a single count. The V and J genes are TRBV25-1 and TRBJ2-5; D gene ambiguous. With the DNA end fitting TRBJ2-7 better, the J assignment may be wrong. This CDR3 is built from 14 residues. Germline CDR1 is MGHDK and CDR2 is SYGVNS. CDR3 nucleotide sequence: TGTGCCAGCAGTGTGGCCGGGCCCCCCTACGAGCAGTACTTC. Its translation: CASSVAGPPYEQYF.